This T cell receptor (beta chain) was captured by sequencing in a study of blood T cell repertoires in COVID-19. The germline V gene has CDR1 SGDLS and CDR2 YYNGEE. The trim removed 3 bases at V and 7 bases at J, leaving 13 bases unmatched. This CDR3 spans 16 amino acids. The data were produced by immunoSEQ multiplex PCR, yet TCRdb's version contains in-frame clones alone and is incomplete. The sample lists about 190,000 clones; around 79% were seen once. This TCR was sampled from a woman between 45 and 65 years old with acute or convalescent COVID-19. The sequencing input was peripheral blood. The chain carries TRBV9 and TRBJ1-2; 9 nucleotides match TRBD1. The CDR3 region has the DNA TGTGCCAGCAGCGCCCTTCCTAGTACAGGGGGCTCTGGCTACACCTTC. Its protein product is CASSALPSTGGSGYTF.